This T cell receptor (beta chain) is drawn from a study of human T cells and chemical hapten exposure. Study-level findings and limits: Among TCRs, those above 1 in 1000 frequency were unaffected by DPC sensitization.

This clonotype was seen many times. Its target is unknown. Between the trimmed V and J ends, which lost 5 bases and 1 base, there was a span of 2 bases. Per germline, CDR1 DFQATT and CDR2 SNEGSKA (reference sequence). This CDR3 is 11 amino acids long. One entry per CDR3 protein results from TCRdb running MiXCR on the RACE reads. Among under 45,000 distinct CDR3 sequences listed, 10% were seen once. As to time point: pre-sensitization, week 0. Treatment given: therapeutic diphenylcyclopropenone sensitization with weekly scalp DPC. Total RNA came from unfractionated whole blood. The clonotype originates from a man in his forties or fifties with alopecia areata. Some clones in this sample may be carry-over from other donors' samples. This material consisted of whole blood, taken in connection with sensitization to the hapten diphenylcyclopropenone (DPC). This chain connects TRBV20-1 to TRBJ2-2, with unresolved D. The CDR3 loop reads CSALNTGELFF. For the CDR3, the DNA is TGCAGTGCTTTGAACACCGGGGAGCTGTTTTTT.